The 17 T cell receptor beta chains given below trace back to one sample, sequenced in a study of blood T cells in healthy people across ages. Through a sample-barcoded 5' primer and a J-beta primer mix, a second PCR was run for roughly 6 to 12 cycles. A single record per CDR3 protein comes from TCRdb applying MiXCR to the 5' RACE reads. The sample lists 750,000 or so distinct CDR3 sequences, roughly 25% occurring once. The sample was also reused in another study, on T cells of mothers and their children.

The sample taken for sequencing was blood. The receptors derive from a boy aged 5-17 years in good health.

A note on this clonotype: The junction departs from the called germline gene at one end, perhaps through a read error. The gene calls are TRBV7-7 and TRBJ2-1, with D possibly being TRBD2 (5 bases). Germline CDR1 is SSHAT and CDR2 is FNYEAQ (reference sequence). The CDR3 consists of 14 residues. The DNA for the CDR3 is TGTGCTAGCAGCTTAGGAGGAGAATACAATGAGCAGTTCTTC. Its translation: CASSLGGEYNEQFF.

This clonotype was counted between two and nine times. The chain has TRBV12-3 or TRBV12-4 and TRBJ2-3; D is possibly TRBD1 (6 bases). Deletions cut 5 bases from V and 9 bases from J, with 18 bases between. The CDR3 is 14 residues long. CDR3 region: CASSNDRYFYTQYF. The CDR3 nucleotides are TGTGCCAGCAGTAATGACAGGTATTTCTACACGCAGTATTTT.

This clonotype was recorded a few times. CDR3 nucleotides: TGTGCCAGCAGCTCGACAGCAACCGAGGGTAATTCACCCCTCCACTTT. Its translation is CASSSTATEGNSPLHF. This sequence joins TRBV12-3 or TRBV12-4 and TRBJ1-6; a possible D gene is TRBD1 (5 bases). This CDR3 comprises 16 residues. V was shortened by 6 bases and J by 6 bases, with 18 bases between the two germline ends.

V gene TRBV29-1 combines with J gene TRBJ1-2; a possible D gene is TRBD1 (5 bases). V shed 6 bases and J shed 8 bases, with 13 bases lying between them. Germline CDR1 SQVTM, CDR2 ANQGSEA. The CDR3 is made up of 11 amino acids. CDR3 bases: TGCAGCGTCAGTGGGGCGGGGGGCTACACCTTC. Translating gives CSVSGAGGYTF. The whole variable domain, filled in from reference TRBV29-1 and TRBJ1-2, reads SAVISQKPSRDICQRGTSLTIQCQVDSQVTMMFWYRQQPGQSLTLIATANQGSEATYESGFVIDKFPISRPNLTFSTLTVSNMSPEDSSIYLCSVSGAGGYTFGSGTRLTVV.

The rearrangement uses TRBV20-1 and TRBJ1-5; no clear D. CDR3 length: 12 amino acids. CDR1 and CDR2 (germline): DFQATT, SNEGSKA (reference sequence). With 2 bases removed from V and 0 bases from J, the gap between germline ends came to 2 bases. Here the CDR3 DNA reads TGCAGTGCTAGACATAGCAATCAGCCCCAGCATTTT. Protein product: CSARHSNQPQHF.

This clonotype was picked up a small number of times. The chain recombines TRBV2 with TRBJ2-3; the D gene is possibly TRBD2 (5 bases). Germline V gene lookup returns CDR1 SNHLY and CDR2 FYNNEI. V was trimmed by 3 bases and J by 7 bases, leaving 17 bases between them. This CDR3 contains 15 residues. This CDR3 is CASSDETGLMNTQYF. CDR3 DNA sequence: TGTGCCAGCAGTGATGAGACTGGACTCATGAATACGCAGTATTTT.

V and J are TRBV24-1 and TRBJ1-5; D gene ambiguous. The CDR3 is made up of 15 amino acids. CDR1 KGHDR and CDR2 SFDVKD come from the germline V gene. V lost 4 bases to trimming and J lost 5 bases, with 14 bases between them. CDR3 coding DNA: TGTGCCACCAGTGACCCGGCTGATGGGGATCAGCCCCAGCATTTT. Translating it yields CATSDPADGDQPQHF.

This clonotype was detected a few times. The junction shows a germline mismatch at one end, possibly a read error. The J gene is TRBJ2-3, the V gene TRBV29-1, with D perhaps matching TRBD2 (6 bases). This CDR3 is 11 amino acids long. Germline CDR1 reads SQVTM; CDR2 reads ANQGSEA. The CDR3 DNA reads TGCAGCGTTGAATGGGGGGTCATCAGGGATTTT. Amino acids: CSVEWGVIRDF.

The rearrangement links TRBV9 to TRBJ2-1, with 10 bases lining up with TRBD2. CDR1 SGDLS and CDR2 YYNGEE come from the germline V gene. J was trimmed by 5 bases and V by 0 bases; bases with no gene match: 14. CDR3 length: 19 residues. The CDR3 reads CASSVEGLSGGGTHNEQFF. In DNA form, the CDR3 reads TGTGCCAGCAGCGTAGAGGGTCTGAGCGGGGGGGGCACTCACAATGAGCAGTTCTTC.

There are many counts of this clonotype. This CDR3 reads CASSSRASGGPETQYF. The CDR3 DNA reads as TGTGCCAGCAGCTCCAGAGCTAGCGGGGGGCCCGAGACCCAGTACTTC. V usage is TRBV7-8 and J usage is TRBJ2-5; 11 nucleotides line up with TRBD2. Per the germline V gene, CDR1 is SGHVS and CDR2 is FQNEAQ. The CDR3 has 16 amino acids. With V trimmed by 4 bases and J by 5 bases, 9 bases remained unmatched.

CDR3 sequence: CATSDARDRKDTQYF. The CDR3 DNA reads as TGTGCCACCAGTGATGCCCGGGACAGGAAAGATACGCAGTATTTT. This chain connects TRBV24-1 to TRBJ2-3, with 8 nucleotides matching TRBD1. Germline lookup yields CDR1 KGHDR and CDR2 SFDVKD. Trimming at V came to 3 bases and at J to 5 bases, leaving 6 bases not matched to a gene. This CDR3 comprises 15 residues.

J is TRBJ2-5 and V is TRBV7-2; 9 bases align to TRBD1. This CDR3 is 15 amino acids long. With 2 bases clipped from V and 7 bases from J, the junction kept 8 bases outside the gene matches. Germline CDR1 reads SGHTA; CDR2 reads FQGNSA. CDR3 amino acids: CASSLMPGQGGTQYF. The CDR3 coding sequence is TGTGCCAGCAGCTTAATGCCGGGACAGGGCGGGACCCAGTACTTC.

This clonotype was seen only a few times. The rearrangement joins TRBV5-1 to TRBJ1-1; 9 bases match TRBD1. This CDR3 is built from 15 residues. Germline V gene data show CDR1 as SGHRS and CDR2 as YFSETQ. Germline trimming cut 3 bases from V and 6 bases from J; bases unmatched to any gene: 9. CDR3 sequence: CASSWPGQGVSEAFF. The CDR3 DNA sequence: TGCGCCAGCAGCTGGCCGGGACAGGGAGTATCTGAAGCTTTCTTT. The full variable domain, with the rest looked up from reference TRBV5-1 and TRBJ1-1, is KAGVTQTPRYLIKTRGQQVTLSCSPISGHRSVSWYQQTPGQGLQFLFEYFSETQRNKGNFPGRFSGRQFSNSRSEMNVSTLELGDSALYLCASSWPGQGVSEAFFGQGTRLTVV.

V and J are TRBV28 and TRBJ2-5; D gene unclear. CDR3 length: 14 residues. Trimming stripped 3 bases from V and 1 base from J, with 9 bases between. CDR1 is MDHEN and CDR2 is SYDVKM in the germline V gene. CDR3 protein: CASSLRPFQETQYF. DNA of the CDR3: TGTGCCAGCAGTTTGCGGCCGTTCCAAGAGACCCAGTACTTC. Full variable domain (outside the CDR3, taken from reference TRBV28 and TRBJ2-5): DVKVTQSSRYLVKRTGEKVFLECVQDMDHENMFWYRQDPGLGLRLIYFSYDVKMKEKGDIPEGYSVSREKKERFSLILESASTNQTSMYLCASSLRPFQETQYFGPGTRLLVL.

This clonotype was seen only a few times. This rearrangement joins TRBV13 to TRBJ1-1; maybe TRBD1 (6 bases). CDR1 PRHDT and CDR2 FYEKMQ come from the germline V gene (reference sequence). Trimming cost V 2 bases and J 4 bases, with 14 bases left between them. This CDR3 comprises 15 residues. As DNA, the CDR3 is TGTGCCAGCAGCTTAAGGCCAGGGGCTGTCACTGAAGCTTTCTTT. This codes for CASSLRPGAVTEAFF.

The V call is TRBV6-1, the J call TRBJ2-5; 7 bases agree with TRBD1. TRBJ2-1 explains the end of the DNA better; the J call may be wrong. CDR1 MNHNS and CDR2 SASEGT come from the germline V gene. The CDR3 has 13 amino acids. The CDR3 region is CASRQSSGGEQFF. Here the CDR3 DNA reads TGTGCCAGCCGGCAGTCCTCAGGGGGTGAGCAGTTCTTC.

This rearrangement joins TRBV29-1 to TRBJ2-7; perhaps TRBD1 as D (6 bases). Germline-derived CDR1 and CDR2 are SQVTM and ANQGSEA. This CDR3 region has 12 residues. Trimming removed 3 bases at V and 3 bases at J, with 9 bases between. The CDR3 here is CSVEDSDYEQYF. Here the CDR3 DNA reads TGCAGCGTTGAGGACAGTGACTACGAGCAGTACTTC.